Presented here are 28 T cell receptor beta chains from one specimen sequenced in a study of blood T cell repertoires in COVID-19. TCRdb's table, derived via immunoSEQ multiplex PCR, lists solely in-frame clones and lacks some. The table includes approximately 49,000 clones, around 90% detected once. The sequenced sample consisted of peripheral blood. Receptors were obtained from a middle-aged man with active COVID-19.

The V gene is TRBV6-1, the J gene TRBJ1-5; D is uncertain. V lost 3 bases to trimming and J lost 0 bases, with 9 bases between them. The CDR3 loop spans 15 amino acids. Germline CDR1 is MNHNS and CDR2 is SASEGT. The CDR3 protein is CASSDTRGSNQPQHF. Here the CDR3 DNA reads TGTGCCAGCAGTGATACCCGGGGTAGCAATCAGCCCCAGCATTTT.

The chain recombines TRBV7-3 with TRBJ1-1, with TRBD1 as a possible D gene (6 bases). The CDR3 extends over 16 amino acids. CDR1 is SGHTA and CDR2 is FQGTGA in the germline V gene. The V end lost 1 base, the J end lost 1 base, and 13 bases lay between the germline ends. Written as DNA, the CDR3 is TGTGCCAGCAGCTTAAGGCCAGGGGCTCCGAACACTGAAGCTTTCTTT. It codes for CASSLRPGAPNTEAFF.

This clone was picked up a small number of times. This chain uses TRBV6-6 with TRBJ1-5; possibly TRBD1 for D (5 bases). The V gene lost 5 bases and the J gene lost 6 bases, with 14 bases spanning the gap. CDR1 is MNHNY, CDR2 SVGAGI, per germline (reference sequence). This CDR3 region has 14 residues. CDR3 sequence (DNA): TGTGCCAGCAGTGGGGGAGGGGCTGGTCAGCCCCAGCATTTT. Amino acids: CASSGGGAGQPQHF.

The chain recombines TRBV20-1 with TRBJ1-4; D not certain. The CDR3 extends over 11 amino acids. Per germline, CDR1 DFQATT and CDR2 SNEGSKA (reference sequence). V lost 6 bases and J 7 bases, leaving 9 bases between the germline ends. This CDR3 is CSAPGSEKLFF. As DNA, the CDR3 is TGCAGTGCCCCCGGGAGTGAAAAACTGTTTTTT.

This clone occurred a few times. The chain joins TRBV19 to TRBJ1-4, with 8 bases matching TRBD1. The CDR3 contains 13 residues. The trim removed 5 bases at V and 10 bases at J, leaving 6 bases unmatched. The germline gives CDR1 LNHDA, CDR2 SQIVND (reference sequence). The CDR3 DNA follows: TGTGCCAGTAGTGGTACAGGGGGAGGAAAACTGTTTTTT. Translation gives CASSGTGGGKLFF. The full variable domain, its missing parts supplied by reference TRBV19 and TRBJ1-4, is DGGITQSPKYLFRKEGQNVTLSCEQNLNHDAMYWYRQDPGQGLRLIYYSQIVNDFQKGDIAEGYSVSREKKESFPLTVTSAQKNPTAFYLCASSGTGGGKLFFGSGTQLSVL.

This clone was found once. The V call is TRBV7-2, the J call TRBJ1-6; D not resolved. Trimming stripped 3 bases from V and 12 bases from J, with 12 bases between. The CDR3 contains 13 residues. Looked up from germline, CDR1 is SGHTA and CDR2 is FQGNSA. CDR3 in amino acids: CASSLNRFVPLHF. CDR3 nucleotides: TGTGCCAGCAGCTTGAATCGGTTCGTACCCCTCCACTTT. The full variable domain, with the rest looked up from reference TRBV7-2 and TRBJ1-6, is GAGVSQSPSNKVTEKGKDVELRCDPISGHTALYWYRQSLGQGLEFLIYFQGNSAPDKSGLPSDRFSAERTGGSVSTLTIQRTQQEDSAVYLCASSLNRFVPLHFGNGTRLTVT.

V usage is TRBV11-3 and J usage is TRBJ2-3; D gene ambiguous. The CDR3 extends over 14 amino acids. V lost 0 bases, J lost 1 base, and 5 bases lay in between. Germline V gene sequence: CDR1 SGHNT, CDR2 YENEEA. The CDR3 bases are TGTGCCAGCAGCTTAGATAGAGGCACAGATACGCAGTATTTT. Protein sequence: CASSLDRGTDTQYF.

V is TRBV7-2 and J is TRBJ2-5; possible D gene TRBD2, 5 bases. The CDR3 consists of 13 residues. The V and J ends lost 5 bases and 2 bases respectively, with 9 bases between them. Germline V gene sequence: CDR1 SGHTA, CDR2 FQGNSA. This chain's CDR3 is CASSAPGQETQYF. The CDR3 DNA reads TGTGCCAGCAGCGCCCCGGGGCAAGAGACCCAGTACTTC.

J is TRBJ2-7 and V is TRBV6-5, with a possible D match to TRBD2 (6 bases). The CDR3 loop spans 13 amino acids. Looked up from germline, CDR1 is MNHEY and CDR2 is SVGAGI. V lost 6 bases to trimming and J lost 0 bases, with 9 bases between them. Here the CDR3 reads CASRLDYSYEQYV. DNA of the CDR3: TGTGCCAGCAGATTGGACTACTCCTACGAGCAGTACGTC.

The genes are TRBV13 and TRBJ1-1, with D unclear. The V gene lost 3 bases and the J gene lost 5 bases, with 13 bases spanning the gap. The CDR3 is 14 residues long. The germline V gene encodes CDR1 PRHDT and CDR2 FYEKMQ (reference sequence). CDR3 nucleotides: TGTGCCAGCAGCTTCCGGCAGGTTGGGACTGAAGCTTTCTTT. Protein: CASSFRQVGTEAFF.

The chain combines TRBV7-9 with TRBJ2-2; D unclear. CDR1 and CDR2 (germline): SEHNR, FQNEAQ (reference sequence). The V end lost 2 bases, the J end lost 6 bases, and 7 bases lay between the germline ends. There are 13 residues in the CDR3. CDR3 in DNA: TGTGCCAGCAGCTTATTCCAATCCGGGGAGCTGTTTTTT. This gives the protein CASSLFQSGELFF. Combining the CDR3 with reference TRBV7-9 and TRBJ2-2 gives the whole variable domain DTGVSQNPRHKITKRGQNVTFRCDPISEHNRLYWYRQTLGQGPEFLTYFQNEAQLEKSRLLSDRFSAERPKGSFSTLEIQRTEQGDSAMYLCASSLFQSGELFFGEGSRLTVL.

The sample holds one count of this clone. The chain recombines TRBV9 with TRBJ2-3, with 9 nucleotides matching TRBD1. V was clipped by 1 base and J by 1 base; unmatched bases: 4. Germline assignment: CDR1 SGDLS and CDR2 YYNGEE. There are 16 residues in the CDR3. CDR3 DNA: TGTGCCAGCAGCGTAATACAGGGGGCAGGCACAGATACGCAGTATTTT. Translated, it gives CASSVIQGAGTDTQYF.

The rearrangement joins TRBV6-2 or TRBV6-3 to TRBJ2-1; 13 nucleotides match TRBD2. This CDR3 is 17 amino acids long. Per the germline V gene, CDR1 is MNHEY and CDR2 is SVGEGT. V dropped 2 bases and J dropped 10; count of bases not matched to a gene: 11. CDR3 in amino acids: CASSYIGGTSGVREQFF. The CDR3 DNA reads TGTGCCAGCAGTTACATCGGTGGGACTAGCGGGGTCCGCGAGCAGTTCTTC.

This clone was found once. The chain uses TRBV6-6 and TRBJ2-7; possibly TRBD2 for D (5 bases). The V end lost 3 bases, the J end lost 5 bases, and 20 bases lay between the germline ends. CDR3 size: 16 residues. CDR1 and CDR2 (germline): MNHNY, SVGAGI (reference sequence). CDR3 DNA sequence: TGTGCCAGCAGTTATAGCGCCCCTCGTTATGACCACGAGCAGTACGTC. Amino acids: CASSYSAPRYDHEQYV.

The sample holds one count of this clone. The V and J genes are TRBV9 and TRBJ2-2; 8 positions agree with TRBD1. V shed 3 bases, J shed 6 bases, and the junction held 7 bases outside the gene matches. CDR3 length: 15 amino acids. Germline CDR1 reads SGDLS; CDR2 reads YYNGEE. In nucleotides, the CDR3 is TGTGCCAGCAGCGATCGACAGGGGTTCCCCGGGGAGCTGTTTTTT. Its translation: CASSDRQGFPGELFF.

In this sample, this clone turned up once. This sequence joins TRBV5-4 and TRBJ2-1; weak D call: TRBD2 (7 bases). The V and J ends lost 6 bases and 9 bases respectively, with 16 bases between them. Germline V gives CDR1 SGHNT, CDR2 YYREEE (reference sequence). This CDR3 contains 13 residues. The CDR3 here is CASTVTRGGEQFF. The DNA of the CDR3 is TGTGCCAGCACTGTGACGAGGGGGGGTGAGCAGTTCTTC.

The chain joins TRBV5-6 to TRBJ2-5; 10 positions match TRBD2. The CDR3 sequence is 14 residues long. After removal of 4 bases from V and 5 bases from J, the junction contained 5 bases not matched to a gene. From germline, CDR1 is SGHDT and CDR2 YYEEEE. The CDR3 sequence: CASSGTTSGETQYF. CDR3 DNA sequence: TGTGCCAGCAGCGGCACGACTAGCGGGGAGACCCAGTACTTC.

This chain joins TRBV18 and TRBJ2-1; weak D call: TRBD1 (5 bases). The V gene lost 3 bases and the J gene lost 7 bases, with 13 bases spanning the gap. CDR1 and CDR2 (germline): KGHSH, LQKENI. CDR3 length: 14 residues. The CDR3 coding sequence is TGTGCCAGCTCACCGAGAAGGGGTATGAATGAGCAGTTCTTC. The encoded protein is CASSPRRGMNEQFF.

The chain couples TRBV4-3 to TRBJ2-1; 7 bases are shared with TRBD1. Looked up from germline, CDR1 is LGHNA and CDR2 is YSLEER. J gave up 6 bases and V 3 bases, and 5 bases lay outside the gene matches. The length of the CDR3 is 14 residues. This CDR3 is CASSQYRGSNEQFF. CDR3 in DNA: TGCGCCAGCAGCCAGTACAGGGGATCCAATGAGCAGTTCTTC.

The chain joins TRBV5-6 to TRBJ1-3; D is perhaps TRBD1 (6 bases). V dropped 4 bases and J dropped 4 bases, with 15 bases sitting between them. The germline V gene encodes CDR1 SGHDT and CDR2 YYEEEE. This CDR3 has 15 amino acids. CDR3 DNA sequence: TGTGCCAGCAGCCTCCCGACAGGAGCGGGAAACACCATATATTTT. Translating it yields CASSLPTGAGNTIYF.

V gene TRBV15 combines with J gene TRBJ1-1, with 10 bases lining up with TRBD1. The CDR3 totals 18 residues. The J segment lost 6 bases and the V segment lost 4 bases, leaving 17 bases of the junction unmatched. Germline V gene data show CDR1 as LNHNV and CDR2 as YYDKDF (reference sequence). DNA of the CDR3: TGTGCCACCAGCACCACGGTGACCGGGACAGGGGTAAGCCCTGAAGCTTTCTTT. Translating it yields CATSTTVTGTGVSPEAFF.

The chain couples TRBV9 to TRBJ1-5, with 7 bases fitting TRBD1. CDR3 size: 13 residues. Germline loops: CDR1 SGDLS, CDR2 YYNGEE. The trim removed 2 bases at V and 9 bases at J, leaving 5 bases unmatched. The CDR3 here is CASSVDRAGPQHF. The CDR3 nucleotides read TGTGCCAGCAGCGTTGACAGGGCCGGGCCCCAGCATTTT.

Only one count was recorded for this clone. The V and J genes are TRBV5-1 and TRBJ1-3, with 7 positions matching TRBD1. The CDR3 runs to 13 residues. Germline V gene lookup returns CDR1 SGHRS and CDR2 YFSETQ. Losses at the gene ends were 6 bases for V and 1 base for J; bases not matched to a gene: 1. The CDR3 DNA reads TGCGCCAGCATGACAGGGTCTGGAAACACCATATATTTT. Encoded protein: CASMTGSGNTIYF.

In this sample, this clone is medium-sized. This chain uses TRBV12-5 with TRBJ1-2, with TRBD1 identical over 7 bases. Losses at the gene ends were 6 bases for V and 7 bases for J; bases not matched to a gene: 8. The CDR3 is 13 residues long. In germline, CDR1 is LGHNT, CDR2 FRNRAP. The CDR3 sequence is CASGGTALSGYTF. The CDR3 region has the DNA TGTGCTAGTGGCGGGACAGCCCTTTCTGGCTACACCTTC.

This clone has a single count. V and J are TRBV5-1 and TRBJ2-1, with a weak D call TRBD1 (5 bases). V was clipped by 1 base and J by 6 bases, with 5 bases between them. This CDR3 contains 12 residues. Germline CDR1 and CDR2: SGHRS and YFSETQ. The chain's CDR3 is CASSLQGNEQFF. The CDR3 DNA reads TGCGCCAGCAGCTTGCAGGGCAATGAGCAGTTCTTC. The variable domain in full, with the rest retrieved from reference TRBV5-1 and TRBJ2-1, is KAGVTQTPRYLIKTRGQQVTLSCSPISGHRSVSWYQQTPGQGLQFLFEYFSETQRNKGNFPGRFSGRQFSNSRSEMNVSTLELGDSALYLCASSLQGNEQFFGPGTRLTVL.

The rearrangement joins TRBV29-1 to TRBJ1-4; D might be TRBD1 (6 bases). Trimming took off 4 bases at V and 0 bases at J, with 12 bases between the two ends. The CDR3 has 15 residues. The germline CDR1 and CDR2 sequences are SQVTM and ANQGSEA. The DNA of the CDR3 is TGCAGCGTTGCAACCACAGGGACAACTAATGAAAAACTGTTTTTT. Its protein is CSVATTGTTNEKLFF. Full variable domain (outside the CDR3, taken from reference TRBV29-1 and TRBJ1-4): SAVISQKPSRDICQRGTSLTIQCQVDSQVTMMFWYRQQPGQSLTLIATANQGSEATYESGFVIDKFPISRPNLTFSTLTVSNMSPEDSSIYLCSVATTGTTNEKLFFGSGTQLSVL.

This clone was recorded once. J is TRBJ1-5 and V is TRBV10-3; D is unresolved. This CDR3 contains 13 residues. Trimming shortened V by 8 bases and J by 3 bases, and 11 bases separated the two germline ends. The germline CDR1 and CDR2 sequences are ENHRY and SYGVKD. The chain's CDR3 is CAISGSANQPQHF. The CDR3 DNA sequence: TGTGCCATCTCCGGGTCGGCCAATCAGCCCCAGCATTTT.

This chain joins TRBV7-2 and TRBJ2-5; 8 nucleotides match TRBD2. The CDR3 covers 16 residues. V lost 0 bases and J lost 5; bases outside the gene matches: 8. The germline CDR1 and CDR2 sequences are SGHTA and FQGNSA. The CDR3 sequence: CASSLALSGGLETQYF. CDR3 nucleotide sequence: TGTGCCAGCAGCTTAGCGCTAAGCGGGGGCCTCGAGACCCAGTACTTC.